The clone carrying this T cell receptor beta chain was observed many times. Its target is not known. This entry belongs to a study of T-cell reconstitution after alpha-beta-depleted transplantation in children. The study, taken as a whole, reports: Among T cells one year after transplant, newly produced cells accounted for most counts and diversity. Expanded graft clones, several hundred of them, were reportedly the source of alpha-beta T cells about two months after transplant. Diversity of TCRbeta at day 60 was high in some patients, arising from surviving recipient T cells and thymic progenitors.

Using unique molecular identifiers, the investigators prepared the TCRbeta library. TCRdb ran MiXCR on the PCR reads and lists one entry per CDR3 protein. This table has roughly 7,000 distinct CDR3 sequences, 16% appearing once. This CDR3 is 14 amino acids long. Germline CDR1 DFQATT, CDR2 SNEGSKA (reference sequence). Trimming at V came to 6 bases and at J to 6 bases, leaving 11 bases not matched to a gene. The chain combines TRBV20-1 with TRBJ2-7; 10 nucleotides line up with TRBD1. Material: PBMCs, obtained before TCRalphabeta/CD19-depleted stem cell transplant. The source of this sequence is a boy under 10 years old with acute lymphoblastic leukemia, due to receive a stem cell transplant. The DNA for the CDR3 is TGCAGTGCCCGGGGGGGGACAGGGGTCCCCGAGCAGTACTTC. The encoded protein is CSARGGTGVPEQYF.